Presented here are 20 T cell receptor beta chains from one specimen sequenced in a study of cytomegalovirus exposure and HLA in healthy donors. PCR involved 60 Vbeta and 13 Jbeta primers. Profiling relied on immunoSEQ multiplex PCR, and the TCRdb table lists in-frame clones only, not all of them. In the table there are roughly 200,000 clones, approximately 70% of which are singletons. Source material: PBMCs. The receptors originated from a woman aged 25 to 45 in good health and CMV-seronegative.

The V call is TRBV7-9, the J call TRBJ1-1, with 7 bases identical to TRBD1. CDR3 length: 13 amino acids. The J segment lost 9 bases and the V segment lost 5 bases, leaving 9 bases of the junction unmatched. Per germline, CDR1 SEHNR and CDR2 FQNEAQ (reference sequence). DNA of the CDR3: TGTGCCAGCAGCCCAGTCCCGACAGGGAAAGCTTTCTTT. Its protein product is CASSPVPTGKAFF.

The sample holds a few counts of this clone. The chain uses TRBV27 and TRBJ2-3, with TRBD2 as a possible D gene (7 bases). Germline-derived CDR1 and CDR2 are MNHEY and SMNVEV (reference sequence). CDR3 length equals 14 residues. Between the trimmed V and J ends, which lost 5 bases and 2 bases, there was a span of 11 bases. CDR3 DNA sequence: TGTGCCAGCAGTGGGGGGGGCTACACAGATACGCAGTATTTT. Its translation: CASSGGGYTDTQYF.

The rearrangement uses TRBV9 and TRBJ2-6, with D possibly TRBD1 on 6 matching bases. Per germline, CDR1 SGDLS and CDR2 YYNGEE. This CDR3 has 16 residues. Trimming removed 0 bases from V and 2 bases from J, with 9 bases in between. The CDR3 protein is CASSVGGQTGANVLTF. As DNA, the CDR3 is TGTGCCAGCAGCGTAGGGGGACAAACTGGGGCCAACGTCCTGACTTTC.

The V call is TRBV10-3, the J call TRBJ2-1; perhaps TRBD1 as D (5 bases). Trimming took off 0 bases at V and 7 bases at J, with 16 bases between the two ends. CDR1 and CDR2 from the germline V gene are ENHRY and SYGVKD. This CDR3 spans 16 amino acids. CDR3 DNA: TGTGCCATCAGTGAGTCAGGACGGGCTAGGGGTAATGAGCAGTTCTTC. Residues: CAISESGRARGNEQFF.

Only a few counts were recorded for this clone. The chain has TRBV5-4 and TRBJ1-2, with a possible D match to TRBD1 (6 bases). CDR1 is SGHNT and CDR2 is YYREEE in the germline V gene (reference sequence). The V and J ends lost 1 base and 6 bases respectively, with 10 bases between them. The CDR3 consists of 13 residues. CDR3 nucleotides: TGTGCCAGCAGCTTGCCCCCAGGGGATGGCTACACCTTC. This sequence encodes CASSLPPGDGYTF. Filled out from reference TRBV5-4 and TRBJ1-2, the complete variable domain reads ETGVTQSPTHLIKTRGQQVTLRCSSQSGHNTVSWYQQALGQGPQFIFQYYREEENGRGNFPPRFSGLQFPNYSSELNVNALELDDSALYLCASSLPPGDGYTFGSGTRLTVV.

The chain is built from TRBV7-9 and TRBJ1-5; TRBD1 might be the D (6 bases). CDR1 SEHNR and CDR2 FQNEAQ come from the germline V gene (reference sequence). The CDR3 length is 14 residues. V lost 5 bases, J lost 0 bases, and 8 bases lay in between. The CDR3, as DNA: TGTGCCAGCAGCCGGGACATTAGCAATCAGCCCCAGCATTTT. Encoded protein: CASSRDISNQPQHF.

The chain recombines TRBV7-9 with TRBJ2-5; D perhaps matches TRBD1 (6 bases). The CDR3 length is 15 residues. Trimming cost V 5 bases and J 2 bases, with 15 bases left between them. Germline CDR1 reads SEHNR; CDR2 reads FQNEAQ (reference sequence). The CDR3 here is CASSPEQGNQETQYF. In DNA form, the CDR3 reads TGTGCCAGCAGCCCGGAACAGGGTAATCAAGAGACCCAGTACTTC.

The rearrangement links TRBV18 to TRBJ2-5, with 9 nucleotides matching TRBD2. Germline V CDR1 and CDR2: KGHSH, LQKENI. V trimming: 3 bases; J trimming: 0 bases; junction bases outside the gene matches: 8. The CDR3 consists of 17 residues. The CDR3 loop is CASSPLPGLANQETQYF. In DNA, the CDR3 is TGTGCCAGCTCACCTCTCCCGGGACTAGCCAACCAAGAGACCCAGTACTTC.

The chain combines TRBV14 with TRBJ2-2; D remains unclear. CDR1 and CDR2 (germline): SGHDN, FVKESK. Trimming shortened V by 1 base and J by 0 bases, and 12 bases separated the two germline ends. The CDR3 runs 17 residues. CDR3 nucleotides: TGTGCCAGCAGCCAAGGGGCAGGCCACTCGAACACCGGGGAGCTGTTTTTT. Translated, it gives CASSQGAGHSNTGELFF. The full variable domain, rest sourced from reference TRBV14 and TRBJ2-2, is EAGVTQFPSHSVIEKGQTVTLRCDPISGHDNLYWYRRVMGKEIKFLLHFVKESKQDESGMPNNRFLAERTGGTYSTLKVQPAELEDSGVYFCASSQGAGHSNTGELFFGEGSRLTVL.

The chain carries TRBV25-1 and TRBJ1-5; D is unresolved. Trimming took off 4 bases at V and 1 base at J, with 8 bases between the two ends. The CDR3 totals 14 residues. Germline V gives CDR1 MGHDK, CDR2 SYGVNS. The CDR3 nucleotides are TGTGCCAGCAGTGGTACAGAGAGCAATCAGCCCCAGCATTTT. Translation gives CASSGTESNQPQHF. Looking up the rest from reference TRBV25-1 and TRBJ1-5 gives the full variable domain: EADIYQTPRYLVIGTGKKITLECSQTMGHDKMYWYQQDPGMELHLIHYSYGVNSTEKGDLSSESTVSRIRTEHFPLTLESARPSHTSQYLCASSGTESNQPQHFGDGTRLSIL.

The V call is TRBV7-9, the J call TRBJ2-7; 10 bases fit TRBD2. The CDR3 contains 15 residues. J lost 5 bases, V lost 5 bases, and 9 bases had no gene match. The germline V gene encodes CDR1 SEHNR and CDR2 FQNEAQ (reference sequence). The CDR3 coding sequence is TGTGCCAGCAGCCCCCCGGGACTAGCGTTCAACGAGCAGTACTTC. It is translated as CASSPPGLAFNEQYF.

The gene calls are TRBV5-4 and TRBJ2-1, with 10 bases aligning to TRBD2. There are 14 residues in the CDR3. Germline CDR1 SGHNT, CDR2 YYREEE (reference sequence). V lost 4 bases, J lost 7 bases, and 5 bases stayed unmatched. Here the CDR3 DNA reads TGTGCCAGCAGCCCGGGACTAGCGAAGAATGAGCAGTTCTTC. Residues: CASSPGLAKNEQFF.

This chain connects TRBV5-1 to TRBJ2-2; D call uncertain. The length of the CDR3 is 14 residues. V was pared by 4 bases and J by 3 bases, with 10 bases between. Germline CDR1 reads SGHRS; CDR2 reads YFSETQ. The CDR3 sequence is CASSPLADTGELFF. The CDR3 nucleotides read TGCGCCAGCAGCCCCCTGGCCGACACCGGGGAGCTGTTTTTT.

This clone was seen more than once but under ten times. The chain is built from TRBV6-1 and TRBJ2-7; no firm D call. This CDR3 spans 11 amino acids. V lost 3 bases and J lost 3, with 3 bases in between. Per the germline V gene, CDR1 is MNHNS and CDR2 is SASEGT. This chain's CDR3 is CASSDLYEQYF. CDR3 nucleotides: TGTGCCAGCAGTGATCTCTACGAGCAGTACTTC.

This clone showed up just once. V and J are TRBV15 and TRBJ2-1; 9 bases align to TRBD2. Germline trimming cut 3 bases from V and 4 bases from J; bases unmatched to any gene: 7. This CDR3 has 16 residues. Germline CDR1 reads LNHNV; CDR2 reads YYDKDF (reference sequence). The CDR3 nucleotides read TGTGCCACCAGCAGGGCTAGCGGGGAAAGATACAATGAGCAGTTCTTC. Residues: CATSRASGERYNEQFF. Complete variable domain (other parts from reference TRBV15 and TRBJ2-1): DAMVIQNPRYQVTQFGKPVTLSCSQTLNHNVMYWYQQKSSQAPKLLFHYYDKDFNNEADTPDNFQSRRPNTSFCFLDIRSPGLGDTAMYLCATSRASGERYNEQFFGPGTRLTVL.

The rearrangement joins TRBV5-1 to TRBJ2-7; tentative D call: TRBD2 (6 bases). The V gene lost 1 base and the J gene lost 6 bases, with 17 bases spanning the gap. Germline CDR1 SGHRS, CDR2 YFSETQ. This CDR3 comprises 15 residues. This chain's CDR3 is CASSLRGATSLEQYF. CDR3 sequence (DNA): TGCGCCAGCAGCTTGCGCGGGGCCACCTCCCTCGAGCAGTACTTC.

A single count supports this clone. The chain recombines TRBV27 with TRBJ2-6; TRBD1 matches 7 bases. Trimming removed 6 bases from V and 12 bases from J; junction bases left unmatched: 8. Germline V lookup: CDR1 MNHEY, CDR2 SMNVEV (reference sequence). The CDR3 sequence is 13 residues long. CDR3 in DNA: TGTGCCAGCAGATCCGGGACAGCCTTCGTCCTGACTTTC. Residues: CASRSGTAFVLTF.

This clone appeared a few times. The chain links TRBV11-1 to TRBJ2-3, with 8 bases that match TRBD2. V lost 4 bases to trimming and J lost 2 bases; unmatched junction nucleotides: 5. The CDR3 covers 15 residues. Germline V gene lookup returns CDR1 SGHAT and CDR2 FQDESV (reference sequence). Here the CDR3 DNA reads TGTGCCAGCAGCTCCGGACTAGCCATCACAGATACGCAGTATTTT. Translated: CASSSGLAITDTQYF.

The chain combines TRBV7-9 with TRBJ1-1, with TRBD1 matching over 10 bases. Losses at the gene ends were 5 bases for V and 6 bases for J; bases not matched to a gene: 9. The germline V gene encodes CDR1 SEHNR and CDR2 FQNEAQ (reference sequence). The CDR3 runs 15 residues. CDR3 DNA: TGTGCCAGCAGCCGAATGACAGGGGGCAGCTCTGAAGCTTTCTTT. It codes for CASSRMTGGSSEAFF.

J is TRBJ1-4 and V is TRBV6-1, with D possibly TRBD1 on 5 matching bases. Trimming left V 5 bases short and J 5 bases short, with 12 bases between. Germline V gene sequence: CDR1 MNHNS, CDR2 SASEGT. The CDR3 length is 14 residues. The CDR3 here is CASSPGVANEKLFF. CDR3 nucleotides: TGTGCCAGCAGTCCGGGGGTAGCCAATGAAAAACTGTTTTTT.